A single sample gave rise to the 18 T cell receptor beta chains below, sequenced in a study of blood T cell repertoires in COVID-19. Sequenced by immunoSEQ multiplex PCR; TCRdb stores in-frame clones only, minus some. The repertoire holds fewer than 95,000 clones, just over 85% seen once, with less than 35% in the top ten. The sequencing input was peripheral blood. Source of these receptors: a man aged 45-65 years with active or convalescent COVID-19.

The chain links TRBV7-9 to TRBJ2-7; 8 nucleotides agree with TRBD2. Germline values: CDR1 SEHNR, CDR2 FQNEAQ (reference sequence). This CDR3 spans 16 amino acids. V gave up 0 bases and J gave up 1 base; unmatched junction bases: 5. The CDR3 coding sequence is TGTGCCAGCAGCTTAGCGCGGGGGGATCTTTCCTACGAGCAGTACTTC. Encoded protein: CASSLARGDLSYEQYF.

The rearrangement uses TRBV6-5 and TRBJ2-1; 9 nucleotides agree with TRBD2. The V segment lost 6 bases and the J segment 4 bases; nucleotides outside the gene matches: 7. Per germline, CDR1 MNHEY and CDR2 SVGAGI. This CDR3 region has 15 residues. The CDR3 nucleotides read TGTGCCAGCAGCTCTCTTAGCGGGAGTTACAATGAGCAGTTCTTC. Translation: CASSSLSGSYNEQFF.

CDR3 sequence reads: CASSSARDRGLNTGELFF. The CDR3 bases are TGTGCCAGCAGTTCCGCGAGGGACAGGGGGCTGAACACCGGGGAGCTGTTTTTT. The chain links TRBV27 to TRBJ2-2; 12 nucleotides agree with TRBD1. After removal of 4 bases from V and 1 base from J, the junction contained 7 bases not matched to a gene. CDR1 is MNHEY and CDR2 is SMNVEV in the germline V gene (reference sequence). The CDR3 length is 18 residues.

This clone turned up a few times. The rearrangement joins TRBV6-5 to TRBJ1-5, with D tentatively TRBD1 (5 bases). Germline V gives CDR1 MNHEY, CDR2 SVGAGI. V was cut by 6 bases and J by 0 bases, with 9 bases left in between. CDR3 length: 14 residues. CDR3 nucleotide sequence: TGTGCCAGCAGCGACAGTTATAGCAATCAGCCCCAGCATTTT. Protein product: CASSDSYSNQPQHF.

This clone was detected only once. The chain joins TRBV18 to TRBJ2-7, with D perhaps matching TRBD2 (5 bases). Germline CDR1 reads KGHSH; CDR2 reads LQKENI. Trimming cost V 2 bases and J 6 bases, with 11 bases left between them. CDR3 size: 13 residues. CDR3 in DNA: TGTGCCAGCTCACCAGTCCGAGCGGCCGAGCAGTACTTC. Residues: CASSPVRAAEQYF.

The J gene is TRBJ2-1, the V gene TRBV7-9; 8 bases map to TRBD2. The CDR3 spans 17 residues. The V gene end was trimmed by 7 bases and the J gene end by 7 bases; junction bases not matched to a gene: 18. CDR1 and CDR2 from the germline V gene are SEHNR and FQNEAQ (reference sequence). CDR3 DNA sequence: TGTGCCAGCACCCAAAGGGGGGGGAGCGGGAGTGGAAATGAGCAGTTCTTC. Residues: CASTQRGGSGSGNEQFF.

The V gene is TRBV6-1, the J gene TRBJ1-2; D gene ambiguous. Germline lookup yields CDR1 MNHNS and CDR2 SASEGT. V lost 2 bases and J 4 bases, leaving 8 bases between the germline ends. The CDR3 has 13 residues. CDR3 DNA sequence: TGTGCCAGCAGTGAACCGGGTTTCTATGGCTACACCTTC. Its translation: CASSEPGFYGYTF.

The CDR3 region is CASSPSGGASYEQYF. The CDR3 DNA reads TGTGCCAGCAGCCCGAGCGGGGGGGCTTCCTACGAGCAGTACTTC. The chain joins TRBV7-2 to TRBJ2-7, with 10 positions matching TRBD2. After removal of 5 bases from V and 1 base from J, the junction contained 5 bases not matched to a gene. CDR1 SGHTA and CDR2 FQGNSA come from the germline V gene. CDR3 length equals 15 residues. Supplemented by reference TRBV7-2 and TRBJ2-7, the full variable domain reads GAGVSQSPSNKVTEKGKDVELRCDPISGHTALYWYRQSLGQGLEFLIYFQGNSAPDKSGLPSDRFSAERTGGSVSTLTIQRTQQEDSAVYLCASSPSGGASYEQYFGPGTRLTVT.

CDR3 nucleotide sequence: TGTGCCAGCAGAGGTCTAGTCCGCGCCAATGAGCAGTTCTTC. Translated, it gives CASRGLVRANEQFF. The chain carries TRBV2 and TRBJ2-1; D is unresolved. The germline V gene has CDR1 SNHLY and CDR2 FYNNEI. V was shortened by 6 bases and J by 6 bases, with 15 bases between the two germline ends. The CDR3 is 14 residues long.

The chain joins TRBV11-1 to TRBJ1-2; TRBD1 might be the D (6 bases). The CDR3 consists of 15 residues. Germline-derived CDR1 and CDR2 are SGHAT and FQDESV (reference sequence). Trimming cost V 5 bases and J 7 bases, with 20 bases left between them. CDR3 coding DNA: TGTGCCAGCAGCCCCTCCGGGACATCGAGGGGTGGCTACACCTTC. As protein: CASSPSGTSRGGYTF.

The rearrangement uses TRBV30 and TRBJ2-7, with 12 bases matching TRBD1. J lost 5 bases, V lost 2 bases, and 10 bases had no gene match. CDR1 is GTSNPN and CDR2 is SVGIG in the germline V gene (reference sequence). This CDR3 spans 16 amino acids. CDR3 amino acids: CAWSNSGTGGLNEQYF. DNA for the CDR3: TGTGCCTGGAGTAATTCCGGGACAGGGGGCTTGAACGAGCAGTACTTC. Combining the CDR3 with reference TRBV30 and TRBJ2-7 gives the whole variable domain SQTIHQWPATLVQPVGSPLSLECTVEGTSNPNLYWYRQAAGRGLQLLFYSVGIGQISSEVPQNLSASRPQDRQFILSSKKLLLSDSGFYLCAWSNSGTGGLNEQYFGPGTRLTVT.

The chain's CDR3 is CASSVVSSGRITGELFF. The CDR3 nucleotides read TGTGCCAGCAGCGTAGTCTCTAGCGGGAGGATCACCGGGGAGCTGTTTTTT. This rearrangement joins TRBV9 to TRBJ2-2; TRBD2 aligns across 11 bases. CDR1 SGDLS and CDR2 YYNGEE come from the germline V gene. CDR3 size: 17 residues. Trimming at V came to 0 bases and at J to 4 bases, leaving 5 bases not matched to a gene.

The chain employs TRBV7-9 and TRBJ1-6; D may be TRBD1 (5 bases). Germline CDR1 and CDR2: SEHNR and FQNEAQ (reference sequence). This CDR3 comprises 14 residues. Trimming removed 5 bases from V and 7 bases from J, with 12 bases in between. The CDR3 spells CASSNRSMNSPLHF. CDR3 DNA sequence: TGTGCCAGCAGCAACAGGTCAATGAATTCACCCCTCCACTTT.

V usage is TRBV19 and J usage is TRBJ1-1, with D maybe TRBD1 (6 bases). In germline, CDR1 is LNHDA, CDR2 SQIVND (reference sequence). V gave up 7 bases and J gave up 0 bases, with 15 bases separating them. CDR3 size: 15 residues. DNA of the CDR3: TGTGCCAGTAAAACAGGGTCCAACATGAACACTGAAGCTTTCTTT. Amino acid sequence: CASKTGSNMNTEAFF.

The chain couples TRBV5-5 to TRBJ2-2, with TRBD2 matching over 7 bases. CDR3 size: 18 residues. CDR1 and CDR2 from the germline V gene are SGHKS and YYEKEE (reference sequence). Trimming cost V 1 base and J 5 bases; bases outside gene matches: 14. CDR3 nucleotide sequence: TGTGCCAGCAGCTTGACAGGCATTGCCGGGAGGCAAACCGGGGAGCTGTTTTTT. This encodes CASSLTGIAGRQTGELFF. The full variable domain, completed using reference TRBV5-5 and TRBJ2-2, is DAGVTQSPTHLIKTRGQQVTLRCSPISGHKSVSWYQQVLGQGPQFIFQYYEKEERGRGNFPDRFSARQFPNYSSELNVNALLLGDSALYLCASSLTGIAGRQTGELFFGEGSRLTVL.

The chain is built from TRBV5-1 and TRBJ2-5; D is uncertain. V lost 5 bases to trimming and J lost 2 bases, with 7 bases between them. The germline CDR1 and CDR2 sequences are SGHRS and YFSETQ. There are 12 residues in the CDR3. In DNA, the CDR3 is TGCGCCAGCAGTGACACGCAAGAGACCCAGTACTTC. Translated, it gives CASSDTQETQYF.

The chain combines TRBV10-3 with TRBJ1-1; D gene ambiguous. Germline CDR1 and CDR2: ENHRY and SYGVKD. The germline V and J ends were trimmed by 5 bases and 3 bases, with 10 bases remaining between them. The CDR3 loop spans 13 amino acids. In nucleotides, the CDR3 is TGTGCCATCAGTAGTCGGGATGACACTGAAGCTTTCTTT. Encoded protein: CAISSRDDTEAFF.

The CDR3 DNA reads as TGTGCCAGCGGGACAGATCATAGCAATCAGCCCCAGCATTTT. It translates to CASGTDHSNQPQHF. The chain employs TRBV19 and TRBJ1-5, with TRBD1 matching 7 bases. Trimming at V came to 9 bases and at J to 0 bases, leaving 5 bases not matched to a gene. CDR3 length equals 14 residues. Germline loops: CDR1 LNHDA, CDR2 SQIVND (reference sequence).